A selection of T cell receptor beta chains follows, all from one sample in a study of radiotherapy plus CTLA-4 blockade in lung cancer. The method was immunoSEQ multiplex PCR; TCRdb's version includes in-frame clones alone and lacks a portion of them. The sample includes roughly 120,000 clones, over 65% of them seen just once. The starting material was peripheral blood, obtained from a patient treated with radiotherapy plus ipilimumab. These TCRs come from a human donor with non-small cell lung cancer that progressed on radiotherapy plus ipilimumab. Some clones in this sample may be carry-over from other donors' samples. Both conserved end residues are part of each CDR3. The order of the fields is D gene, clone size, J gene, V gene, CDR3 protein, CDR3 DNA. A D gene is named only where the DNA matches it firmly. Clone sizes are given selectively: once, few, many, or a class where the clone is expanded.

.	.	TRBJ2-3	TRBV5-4	CASSLGGGSRTDTQYF	TGTGCCAGCAGCTTGGGGGGGGGCTCTCGCACAGATACGCAGTATTTT
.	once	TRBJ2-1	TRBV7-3	CASSPPEGGSSYNEQFF	TGTGCCAGCAGCCCCCCAGAGGGGGGAAGCTCCTACAATGAGCAGTTCTTC
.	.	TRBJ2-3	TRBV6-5	CASSYLLADTQYF	TGTGCCAGCAGTTACTTATTAGCGGATACGCAGTATTTT
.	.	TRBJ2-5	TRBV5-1	CASSLVGDRETQYF	TGCGCCAGCAGCTTGGTGGGGGACCGGGAGACCCAGTACTTC
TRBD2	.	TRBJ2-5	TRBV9	CASSPLGTSGARQTQYF	TGTGCCAGCAGCCCGCTCGGGACTAGCGGGGCTAGGCAGACCCAGTACTTC
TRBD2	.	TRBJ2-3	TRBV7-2	CASNAGGMTDTQYF	TGTGCCAGCAACGCGGGGGGAATGACAGATACGCAGTATTTT
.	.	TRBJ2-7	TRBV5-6	CASSLVSASYEQYF	TGTGCCAGCAGCTTAGTCTCAGCTTCCTACGAGCAGTACTTC
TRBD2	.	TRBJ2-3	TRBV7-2	CASSFRGDGTDTQYF	TGTGCCAGCAGCTTCCGGGGGGACGGCACAGATACGCAGTATTTT
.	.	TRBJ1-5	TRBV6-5	CASSPGHLNQPQHF	TGTGCCAGCAGCCCGGGACACCTCAATCAGCCCCAGCATTTT
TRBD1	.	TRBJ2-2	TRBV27	CASSLTGQGGVGELFF	TGTGCCAGCAGTTTAACGGGACAGGGGGGAGTCGGGGAGCTGTTTTTT
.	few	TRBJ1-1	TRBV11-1	CASSFDTEAFF	TGTGCCAGCAGCTTTGACACTGAAGCTTTCTTT
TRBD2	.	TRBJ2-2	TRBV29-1	CSVTGTSGDRSGELFF	TGCAGCGTTACGGGGACTAGCGGGGATCGCTCTGGGGAGCTGTTTTTT
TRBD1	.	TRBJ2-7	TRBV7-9	CASSLTGTVYEQYF	TGTGCCAGCAGCTTAACTGGGACAGTCTACGAGCAGTACTTC
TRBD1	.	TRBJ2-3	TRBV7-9	CASRLRDSGTDTQYF	TGTGCCAGCAGGTTACGGGACAGTGGAACAGATACGCAGTATTTT
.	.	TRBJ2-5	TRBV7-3	CASSQRAQETQYF	TGTGCCAGCAGCCAACGGGCCCAAGAGACCCAGTACTTC
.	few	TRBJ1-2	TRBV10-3	CAISGFGDGYTF	TGTGCCATTTCGGGATTTGGGGATGGCTACACCTTC
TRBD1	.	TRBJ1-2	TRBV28	CASRPTGGIYGYTF	TGTGCCAGCAGGCCTACAGGGGGGATCTATGGCTACACCTTC
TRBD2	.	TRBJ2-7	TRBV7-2	CASSPGRFLYEQYF	TGTGCCAGCAGCCCCGGGAGGTTCCTTTACGAGCAGTACTTC
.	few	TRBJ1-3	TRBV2	CASRRGFENTIYF	TGTGCCAGCAGGAGGGGTTTTGAAAACACCATATATTTT
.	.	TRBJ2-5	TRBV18	CASSPEGETQYF	TGTGCCAGCTCACCTGAGGGGGAGACCCAGTACTTC
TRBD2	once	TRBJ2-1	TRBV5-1	CASSLMGGGINEQFF	TGCGCCAGCAGCTTGATGGGCGGGGGGATCAATGAGCAGTTCTTC
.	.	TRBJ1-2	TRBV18	CASSPQGPDGYTF	TGTGCCAGCTCACCACAGGGGCCGGATGGCTACACCTTC
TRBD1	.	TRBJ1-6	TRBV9	CASSVGQGRSYNSPLHF	TGTGCCAGCAGCGTTGGACAGGGGAGATCCTATAATTCACCCCTCCACTTT
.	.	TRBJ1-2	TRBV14	CASSRSDNYGYTF	TGTGCCAGCAGCCGGTCGGACAACTATGGCTACACCTTC
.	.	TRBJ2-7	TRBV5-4	CASRKWGFYEQYF	TGTGCCAGCAGAAAGTGGGGGTTTTACGAGCAGTACTTC
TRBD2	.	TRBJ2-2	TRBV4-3	CASSQERAGASNTGELFF	TGCGCCAGCAGCCAAGAACGAGCGGGGGCTTCGAACACCGGGGAGCTGTTTTTT
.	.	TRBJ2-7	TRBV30	CAWTPFGAGKTYEQYF	TGTGCCTGGACCCCGTTTGGGGCGGGTAAGACCTACGAGCAGTACTTC
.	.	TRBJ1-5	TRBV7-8	CASSPGQRLWQPQHF	TGTGCCAGCAGCCCAGGACAGAGGCTCTGGCAGCCCCAGCATTTT
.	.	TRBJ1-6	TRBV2	CASTGSTDSPLHF	TGTGCCAGCACGGGATCTACTGATTCACCCCTCCACTTT
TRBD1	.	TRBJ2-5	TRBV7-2	CASSRGTGLGAQYF	TGTGCCAGCAGCCGAGGGACAGGCCTAGGGGCCCAGTACTTC
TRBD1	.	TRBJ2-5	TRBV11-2	CASSFSGTGRHF	TGTGCCAGCAGCTTCTCCGGGACAGGGAGACACTTC
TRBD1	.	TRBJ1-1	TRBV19	CASSIWGQGLRAF	TGTGCCAGTAGTATTTGGGGACAGGGGTTACGGGCCTTT
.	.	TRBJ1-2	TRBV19	CASTLGGGPYGYTF	TGTGCCAGTACCCTCGGAGGGGGACCTTATGGCTACACCTTC
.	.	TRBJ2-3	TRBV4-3	CASSQNFRVFSTDTQYF	TGCGCCAGCAGTCAGAACTTCAGGGTCTTTAGCACAGATACGCAGTATTTT
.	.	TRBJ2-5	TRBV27	CASSLGGSKPQYF	TGTGCCAGCAGTTTAGGGGGGTCTAAGCCCCAGTACTTC
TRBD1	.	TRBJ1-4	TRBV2	CASRGTGQDEKLFF	TGTGCCAGCAGGGGGACAGGGCAGGATGAAAAACTGTTTTTT
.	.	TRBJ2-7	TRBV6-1	CASSEFGQLYEQYF	TGTGCCAGCAGTGAATTTGGACAGTTATACGAGCAGTACTTC
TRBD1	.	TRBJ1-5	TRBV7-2	CASSLGDRILTQPQHF	TGTGCCAGCAGCTTAGGGGACAGGATACTCACTCAGCCCCAGCATTTT
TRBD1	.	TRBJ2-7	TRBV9	CASSTEGQGSYEQYF	TGTGCCAGCAGCACGGAAGGACAGGGGAGCTACGAGCAGTACTTC